This T cell receptor beta chain was profiled in a study of sequential checkpoint blockade in melanoma. Study information: Arm A got nivolumab then ipilimumab; arm B the reverse, 1:1. Maintenance nivolumab came after either treatment sequence.

Treatment specified: randomized to nivolumab then ipilimumab (arm A) or the reverse (arm B). Clones were sequenced by immunoSEQ multiplex PCR, and TCRdb holds only the in-frame ones, with some missing. The sample shows about 28,000 clones, 83% of them seen only once. This clone came up a few times. The CDR3 runs 13 residues. Trimming removed 7 bases from V and 8 bases from J, with 15 bases in between. The germline gives CDR1 MNHNY, CDR2 SVGAGI (reference sequence). The clonotype originates from a human donor with melanoma. The sequencing used CD8+ T cells sorted from blood (inferred from file names), collected from a patient given nivolumab and ipilimumab in sequence. The chain uses TRBV6-6 and TRBJ2-1, with D possibly matching TRBD1 (5 bases). The CDR3 nucleotides are TGTGCCAGCACCCCGGGCCCCAGGGATGAGCAGTTCTTC. Translated: CASTPGPRDEQFF.